A single sample gave rise to the 28 T cell receptor beta chains below, sequenced in a study of blood T cell repertoires in COVID-19 (dated by TCRdb to the early 2020s). Library generation was performed with the immunoSEQ multiplex PCR assay. TCRdb re-hosts the immuneACCESS table, in-frame sequences only. Its copies lack some clones; in the studies checked, an unresolved V gene accounts for under half of them, and the cause for the rest is not known. For this sample there are more than 60,000 clones; 85% to 90% appear just once. More than 4.5% of the sample is taken by the ten largest. The sequencing sample was made of peripheral blood. These receptors were taken from a man in his fifties with acute or convalescent COVID-19.

The chain links TRBV30 to TRBJ1-2; tentatively, D is TRBD1 (6 bases). CDR1 and CDR2 from the germline V gene are GTSNPN and SVGIG (reference sequence). The V end lost 2 bases, the J end lost 1 base, and 8 bases lay between the germline ends. This CDR3 spans 13 amino acids. DNA for the CDR3: TGTGCCTGGAGTCCGGACAGTAACTATGGCTACACCTTC. Translated: CAWSPDSNYGYTF.

This clone has only a few counts. In DNA form, the CDR3 reads TGTGCCATCAGTGAGTCGGCAGGCCCGCTTGGTGAAAAACTGTTTTTT. Translating gives CAISESAGPLGEKLFF. The chain joins TRBV10-3 to TRBJ1-4; D is ambiguous. Trimming shortened V by 0 bases and J by 7 bases, and 15 bases separated the two germline ends. This CDR3 is built from 16 residues. The germline gives CDR1 ENHRY, CDR2 SYGVKD.

The chain links TRBV28 to TRBJ1-2; D ambiguous. CDR1 is MDHEN, CDR2 SYDVKM, per germline. The CDR3 is made up of 15 amino acids. V shed 1 base and J shed 7 bases, with 16 bases lying between them. Here the CDR3 reads CASSLSTGVVAGYTF. The CDR3 region has the DNA TGTGCCAGCAGTTTATCCACCGGAGTTGTCGCTGGCTACACCTTC.

J is TRBJ1-3 and V is TRBV11-2; D is perhaps TRBD1 (6 bases). The V and J ends lost 4 bases and 3 bases respectively, with 22 bases between them. The CDR3 length is 18 residues. Looked up from germline, CDR1 is SGHAT and CDR2 is FQNNGV. CDR3 region: CASSSRSGGLVLGNTIYF. CDR3 nucleotides: TGTGCCAGCAGCTCCCGAAGCGGGGGGCTTGTACTTGGAAACACCATATATTTT.

The genes are TRBV6-5 and TRBJ2-2, with TRBD1 matching over 10 bases. The germline CDR1 and CDR2 sequences are MNHEY and SVGAGI. J gave up 5 bases and V 6 bases, and 3 bases lay outside the gene matches. The CDR3 runs to 14 residues. Here the CDR3 reads CASRRTGGTGELFF. The CDR3 nucleotides are TGTGCCAGCAGACGGACAGGGGGTACCGGGGAGCTGTTTTTT.

This chain links TRBV4-3 with TRBJ2-6; D possibly corresponds to TRBD1 (5 bases). Deletions cut 0 bases from V and 0 bases from J, with 9 bases between. The length of the CDR3 is 17 residues. Per the germline V gene, CDR1 is LGHNA and CDR2 is YSLEER. The CDR3 sequence is CASSQEGLPSGANVLTF. The CDR3 DNA reads TGCGCCAGCAGCCAAGAGGGGCTACCCTCTGGGGCCAACGTCCTGACTTTC.

The chain has TRBV7-9 and TRBJ2-5; 14 nucleotides align to TRBD2. The CDR3 contains 19 residues. V lost 3 bases, J lost 5 bases, and 14 bases stayed unmatched. Germline-derived CDR1 and CDR2 are SEHNR and FQNEAQ (reference sequence). This chain's CDR3 is CASSFTGTSGSKAGETQYF. For the CDR3, the DNA is TGTGCCAGCAGCTTCACGGGGACTAGCGGGAGTAAGGCGGGGGAGACCCAGTACTTC.

The chain links TRBV5-8 to TRBJ1-5; 9 bases map to TRBD1. Germline loops: CDR1 SGHTS, CDR2 YDEGEE. Losses at the gene ends were 1 base for V and 7 bases for J; bases not matched to a gene: 6. This CDR3 region has 15 residues. CDR3: CASSLNRGRGQPQHF. In nucleotides, the CDR3 is TGTGCCAGCAGCTTGAACAGGGGGCGAGGACAGCCCCAGCATTTT.

The chain combines TRBV2 with TRBJ2-2; D might be TRBD1 (7 bases). There are 14 residues in the CDR3. The germline gives CDR1 SNHLY, CDR2 FYNNEI. With 4 bases removed from V and 4 bases from J, the gap between germline ends came to 10 bases. In DNA, the CDR3 is TGTGCCAGCAGTGGACAGGGAGGCACCGGGGAGCTGTTTTTT. Protein: CASSGQGGTGELFF. Combining the CDR3 with reference TRBV2 and TRBJ2-2 gives the whole variable domain EPEVTQTPSHQVTQMGQEVILRCVPISNHLYFYWYRQILGQKVEFLVSFYNNEISEKSEIFDDQFSVERPDGSNFTLKIRSTKLEDSAMYFCASSGQGGTGELFFGEGSRLTVL.

The V and J genes are TRBV5-1 and TRBJ1-1; D possibly corresponds to TRBD1 (5 bases). Germline V CDR1 and CDR2: SGHRS, YFSETQ. This CDR3 has 15 residues. The V end lost 4 bases, the J end lost 0 bases, and 13 bases lay between the germline ends. The CDR3 sequence is CASSPRQNMNTEAFF. The CDR3 DNA is TGCGCCAGCAGCCCGCGACAGAACATGAACACTGAAGCTTTCTTT.

A note on this clone: One junction end does not reproduce the germline sequence, and a read error may be involved. V and J are TRBV3-1 (or the pseudogene TRBV3-2) and TRBJ1-1; no clear D gene. The CDR3 runs 11 residues. Germline values: CDR1 LGHDT, CDR2 YNNKEL (reference sequence). CDR3 in DNA: TGTGCCAGCAGCCAGGGCCTCAGGTTTATCTTT. This sequence encodes CASSQGLRFIF.

The chain recombines TRBV5-1 with TRBJ1-2, with TRBD1 matching over 9 bases. Trimming cost V 3 bases and J 7 bases; bases outside gene matches: 4. Germline CDR1 reads SGHRS; CDR2 reads YFSETQ. This CDR3 is 13 amino acids long. For the CDR3, the DNA is TGCGCCAGCAGCTCGGGACAGGGAGGTGGCTACACCTTC. Protein sequence: CASSSGQGGGYTF.

This clone has more than one count but fewer than ten. The chain is built from TRBV11-2 and TRBJ2-1; 7 nucleotides match TRBD2. Per germline, CDR1 SGHAT and CDR2 FQNNGV. The CDR3 totals 15 residues. Trimming cost V 5 bases and J 0 bases; bases outside gene matches: 4. The CDR3 DNA reads as TGTGCCAGCAGCCTTCGGGAGGTCTCCTACAATGAGCAGTTCTTC. Amino acids: CASSLREVSYNEQFF.

The chain joins TRBV19 to TRBJ1-1; D remains ambiguous. Trimming removed 4 bases from V and 1 base from J, with 10 bases in between. CDR1 is LNHDA, CDR2 SQIVND, per germline (reference sequence). This CDR3 has 14 residues. CDR3 region: CASSNRGWNTEAFF. The CDR3 bases are TGTGCCAGTAGTAACCGGGGTTGGAACACTGAAGCTTTCTTT.

The rearrangement links TRBV5-8 to TRBJ2-2, with 9 bases fitting TRBD1. Trimming took 4 bases from V and 1 from J; bases not matched to a gene: 2. Germline CDR1 SGHTS, CDR2 YDEGEE. The CDR3 runs to 15 residues. The CDR3 region is CASSHRGRNTGELFF. For the CDR3, the DNA is TGTGCCAGCAGCCACAGGGGGCGGAACACCGGGGAGCTGTTTTTT.

The V and J genes are TRBV6-5 and TRBJ2-5; TRBD2 agrees at 7 bases. The CDR3 totals 14 residues. CDR1 and CDR2 from the germline V gene are MNHEY and SVGAGI. The junction had 5 bases not matched to a gene; V was cut back by 5 bases and J by 2 bases. The CDR3 DNA reads as TGTGCCAGCAGTCCCGGGGGAGGGCAAGAGACCCAGTACTTC. Translated, it gives CASSPGGGQETQYF.

The V and J genes are TRBV10-3 and TRBJ2-2; 13 bases match TRBD2. Germline V gene sequence: CDR1 ENHRY, CDR2 SYGVKD. J lost 5 bases, V lost 7 bases, and 7 bases had no gene match. CDR3 length: 16 amino acids. CDR3 nucleotides: TGTGCCATCACCGAACCGACTAGCGGGAGGACCGGGGAGCTGTTTTTT. Translating gives CAITEPTSGRTGELFF.

This chain links TRBV7-8 with TRBJ1-5, with 7 bases that match TRBD1. Germline trimming cut 1 base from V and 4 bases from J; bases unmatched to any gene: 4. There are 15 residues in the CDR3. Germline assignment: CDR1 SGHVS and CDR2 FQNEAQ. CDR3 DNA sequence: TGTGCCAGCAGCTTAGACGGCAGGGGGAATCAGCCCCAGCATTTT. It encodes CASSLDGRGNQPQHF.

The rearrangement joins TRBV4-1 to TRBJ1-2, with D tentatively TRBD1 (5 bases). The germline gives CDR1 MGHRA, CDR2 YSYEKL. CDR3 length: 15 amino acids. Trimming left V 0 bases short and J 4 bases short, with 12 bases between. As DNA, the CDR3 is TGCGCCAGCAGCCAAGATGGGGGACTGGTCTATGGCTACACCTTC. The encoded protein is CASSQDGGLVYGYTF.

This clone was observed once. The chain combines TRBV5-1 with TRBJ2-5; tentatively, D is TRBD1 (5 bases). CDR1 SGHRS and CDR2 YFSETQ come from the germline V gene. With 0 bases removed from V and 4 bases from J, the gap between germline ends came to 7 bases. This CDR3 region has 13 residues. CDR3 sequence (DNA): TGCGCCAGCAGCTTGGCAGGGCCAGAGACCCAGTACTTC. Residues: CASSLAGPETQYF.

The rearrangement uses TRBV19 and TRBJ2-7, with 12 bases aligning to TRBD2. This CDR3 has 14 residues. Losses at the gene ends were 7 bases for V and 5 bases for J; bases not matched to a gene: 6. Germline CDR1 is LNHDA and CDR2 is SQIVND (reference sequence). The CDR3 spells CASNSGLAGHEQYF. CDR3 bases: TGTGCCAGTAACTCGGGACTAGCGGGCCACGAGCAGTACTTC.

The gene calls are TRBV18 and TRBJ2-7; D call uncertain. The CDR3 is 13 amino acids. Germline V lookup: CDR1 KGHSH, CDR2 LQKENI. V lost 2 bases, J lost 0 bases, and 5 bases lay in between. The CDR3 loop reads CASSPTSSYEQYF. Here the CDR3 DNA reads TGTGCCAGCTCACCAACGAGCTCCTACGAGCAGTACTTC.

The V call is TRBV3-1 (or the pseudogene TRBV3-2), the J call TRBJ1-1; tentative D call: TRBD1 (5 bases). The CDR3 extends over 14 amino acids. V lost 2 bases and J lost 0, with 7 bases in between. CDR1 is LGHDT and CDR2 is YNNKEL in the germline V gene (reference sequence). The CDR3 bases are TGTGCCAGCAGCCAACGGGGGGTGAACACTGAAGCTTTCTTT. This gives the protein CASSQRGVNTEAFF.

This clone was picked up one time. The CDR3: CASSPGHQGYEQYF. In DNA, the CDR3 is TGTGCCAGCAGCCCGGGTCACCAGGGCTACGAGCAGTACTTC. This chain joins TRBV11-2 and TRBJ2-7; possible D gene TRBD1, 5 bases. The CDR3 runs to 14 residues. The germline V gene encodes CDR1 SGHAT and CDR2 FQNNGV. V shed 5 bases and J shed 3 bases, with 14 bases lying between them.

V is TRBV30 and J is TRBJ2-7, with 7 bases identical to TRBD2. The J segment lost 2 bases and the V segment lost 5 bases, leaving 15 bases of the junction unmatched. The length of the CDR3 is 16 residues. Germline assignment: CDR1 GTSNPN and CDR2 SVGIG (reference sequence). The CDR3 spells CAWAPTLAERPYEQYF. CDR3 in DNA: TGTGCCTGGGCCCCTACTCTAGCGGAGCGGCCCTACGAGCAGTACTTC.

The CDR3 is CAWRGSGANVLTF. CDR3 nucleotides: TGTGCCTGGCGGGGCTCTGGGGCCAACGTCCTGACTTTC. This chain links TRBV30 with TRBJ2-6; maybe TRBD2 (5 bases). The CDR3 spans 13 residues. Trimming cost V 5 bases and J 0 bases, with 5 bases left between them. Germline V lookup: CDR1 GTSNPN, CDR2 SVGIG (reference sequence).

This chain uses TRBV7-2 with TRBJ2-1; 9 positions agree with TRBD2. This CDR3 contains 14 residues. V was pared by 5 bases and J by 4 bases, with 3 bases of the junction left unmatched. Germline loops: CDR1 SGHTA, CDR2 FQGNSA. As DNA, the CDR3 is TGTGCCAGCAGCCAGGGACTAGCATACAATGAGCAGTTCTTC. Translated: CASSQGLAYNEQFF.

The chain uses TRBV5-6 and TRBJ2-5; the match to TRBD1 covers 8 bases. This CDR3 spans 16 amino acids. The V gene end was trimmed by 2 bases and the J gene end by 2 bases; junction bases not matched to a gene: 8. CDR1 is SGHDT, CDR2 YYEEEE, per germline. CDR3 DNA: TGTGCCAGCAGCTTCCGGACAGGGAAATTACAAGAGACCCAGTACTTC. Protein product: CASSFRTGKLQETQYF.